This T cell receptor beta chain was captured by sequencing in a study of CXCR3-negative and CXCR3-positive naive CD8 T cells. General study findings and limits: Naive CXCR3-positive cells had TRB CDR3s more hydrophobic than those of CXCR3-negative naive cells.

This CDR3 contains 13 residues. Germline values: CDR1 DFQATT, CDR2 SNEGSKA (reference sequence). Carrying UMI labels, the TRB cDNA libraries were prepared through 5' RACE. TCRdb reprocessed the 5' RACE reads and stores each CDR3 protein as one record, lacking DNA. The table lists 50,000 to 65,000 distinct CDR3 sequences. Comments on this clonotype: No antigen is known for it.

The V call is TRBV20-1, the J call TRBJ2-7. Sequencing was carried out using naive CXCR3- CD8+ T cells from blood. Subset reported: CD45RO-CCR7+CD27+CD95- naive CD8+ T cells lacking CXCR3 (TNR3-). This TCR derives from a human donor in good health. Some clones in this sample may be carry-over from other donors' samples. Here the CDR3 reads CSARGSVDYEQYF.